This is a list of T cell receptor beta chains from one sample in a study of control samples from healthy donors and cancer patients. Assay: immunoSEQ multiplex PCR; the TCRdb copy retains only in-frame clones and omits some. Of around 130,000 clones listed, 93% are singletons. The source material was PBMCs. These receptors were obtained from a middle-aged man with head and neck cancer. Each CDR3 is given with its conserved first and last residue. The order of the fields is D gene, V gene, clone size, J gene, CDR3 protein, CDR3 DNA. D genes are given only for firm matches. Part of the rows lack a size; the others show once, few, many or a class for expanded clones.

>NA|TRBV12-5|NA|TRBJ2-3
CASGSDGSTDTQYF
TGTGCTAGTGGTTCCGATGGGAGCACAGATACGCAGTATTTT
>NA|TRBV20-1|NA|TRBJ1-2
CSASPGYGYTF
TGCAGTGCTAGTCCGGGCTATGGCTACACCTTC
>NA|TRBV5-1|NA|TRBJ2-3
CASSLGENTDTQYF
TGCGCCAGCAGCTTGGGGGAGAACACAGATACGCAGTATTTT
>NA|TRBV4-2|NA|TRBJ2-3
CASSFRQGTDTQYF
TGTGCCAGCAGCTTTCGACAGGGCACAGATACGCAGTATTTT
>TRBD2|TRBV5-8|NA|TRBJ2-1
CASSFERGGSSYNEQFF
TGTGCCAGCAGCTTTGAGCGGGGGGGGAGCTCCTACAATGAGCAGTTCTTC
>NA|TRBV4-2|NA|TRBJ2-6
CASSQGVRGKTGANVLTF
TGTGCCAGCAGCCAAGGGGTGAGAGGTAAGACTGGGGCCAACGTCCTGACTTTC
>TRBD1|TRBV18|once|TRBJ1-1
CASSPLQGAMNTEAFF
TGTGCCAGCTCACCCCTACAGGGGGCCATGAACACTGAAGCTTTCTTT
>NA|TRBV21-1|few|TRBJ1-4
CASSKGRRGQGYEKLFF
TGTGCCAGCAGCAAAGGGAGGAGAGGACAGGGGTATGAAAAACTGTTTTTT
>NA|TRBV9|NA|TRBJ1-1
CASSVVPGANTEAFF
TGTGCCAGCAGCGTAGTCCCGGGGGCGAACACTGAAGCTTTCTTT
>TRBD1|TRBV9|NA|TRBJ1-3
CASTGGSGNTIYF
TGTGCCAGCACAGGGGGCTCTGGAAACACCATATATTTT
>TRBD1|TRBV6-5|once|TRBJ2-7
CASSYSGTESSYEQYF
TGTGCCAGCAGTTACTCAGGGACAGAGAGCTCCTACGAGCAGTACTTC
>TRBD2|TRBV9|NA|TRBJ2-5
CASSVGVLAGQETQYF
TGTGCCAGCAGCGTAGGGGTACTAGCGGGACAAGAGACCCAGTACTTC
>NA|TRBV5-5|NA|TRBJ1-1
CASSLAFIQRNTEAFF
TGTGCCAGCAGCTTGGCCTTCATACAGAGAAACACTGAAGCTTTCTTT
>NA|TRBV24-1|NA|TRBJ2-1
CATSRDLARNEQFF
TGTGCCACCAGCCGGGACCTGGCACGCAATGAGCAGTTCTTC